The 7 T cell receptor beta chains in this list originate from one sample, sequenced in a study of cytomegalovirus exposure and HLA in healthy donors. The PCR made use of 60 Vbeta and 13 Jbeta primers. Data came from immunoSEQ multiplex PCR; TCRdb stores just in-frame clones and leaves some out. The sample has about 180,000 clones; about 82% are singletons. The sequencing input was PBMCs. These receptors were taken from a man between 18 and 29 years old in good health and CMV-seronegative.

This clone was found a few times. Distinct nucleotide sequences in the sample also encode this CDR3. The chain joins TRBV19 to TRBJ1-2; D not certain. This CDR3 comprises 13 residues. Germline values: CDR1 LNHDA, CDR2 SQIVND (reference sequence). With 4 bases removed from V and 2 bases from J, the gap between germline ends came to 8 bases. The CDR3 DNA sequence: TGTGCCAGTAGTACCACAGCAAACTATGGCTACACCTTC. Translating it yields CASSTTANYGYTF.

The genes are TRBV5-1 and TRBJ2-1, with a tentative D call TRBD1 (5 bases). The CDR3 loop spans 17 amino acids. Deletions cut 0 bases from V and 5 bases from J, with 18 bases between. Per germline, CDR1 SGHRS and CDR2 YFSETQ. CDR3 coding DNA: TGCGCCAGCAGCTTGGATATCAGGGCCTACCTCCACAATGAGCAGTTCTTC. Amino acid sequence: CASSLDIRAYLHNEQFF.

The chain links TRBV9 to TRBJ2-5, with 9 bases fitting TRBD2. The V gene end was trimmed by 0 bases and the J gene end by 4 bases; junction bases not matched to a gene: 4. Germline V gene sequence: CDR1 SGDLS, CDR2 YYNGEE. There are 15 residues in the CDR3. The CDR3 here is CASSVGASGVETQYF. DNA of the CDR3: TGTGCCAGCAGCGTAGGGGCTAGCGGGGTAGAGACCCAGTACTTC.

This clone was counted only a few times. The chain links TRBV4-2 to TRBJ2-7, with a tentative D call TRBD1 (5 bases). Trimming pared 0 bases from V and 5 bases from J, leaving 11 bases between. The CDR3 runs 14 residues. Germline V gene sequence: CDR1 LGHNA, CDR2 YNFKEQ. This CDR3 is CASSQDHEGDEQYF. In nucleotides, the CDR3 is TGTGCCAGCAGCCAAGATCATGAAGGGGACGAGCAGTACTTC.

There are a few counts of this clone. The chain has TRBV10-3 and TRBJ2-2, with 7 positions matching TRBD2. V lost 8 bases to trimming and J lost 5 bases; unmatched junction nucleotides: 5. The CDR3 has 13 residues. The germline CDR1 and CDR2 sequences are ENHRY and SYGVKD. CDR3 DNA: TGTGCCATCCCGGACGGGGGGACCGGGGAGCTGTTTTTT. Translated, it gives CAIPDGGTGELFF.

The chain employs TRBV5-1 and TRBJ2-1; D not resolved. Trimming cost V 1 base and J 0 bases, with 11 bases left between them. Germline values: CDR1 SGHRS, CDR2 YFSETQ. This CDR3 has 16 residues. CDR3 coding DNA: TGCGCCAGCAGCTTGTTCTCCGAGAGCTCCTACAATGAGCAGTTCTTC. Protein: CASSLFSESSYNEQFF.

The V and J genes are TRBV4-1 and TRBJ1-4; 8 nucleotides line up with TRBD1. The germline CDR1 and CDR2 sequences are MGHRA and YSYEKL. The CDR3 is 16 residues long. The trim removed 3 bases at V and 5 bases at J, leaving 8 bases unmatched. The CDR3 reads CASSHNPGQENEKLFF. The CDR3 nucleotides read TGCGCCAGCAGCCATAATCCGGGACAGGAAAATGAAAAACTGTTTTTT.